This T cell receptor beta chain was retrieved from a study of blood T cell repertoires in COVID-19. Clones were sequenced by immunoSEQ multiplex PCR, and TCRdb holds only the in-frame ones, with some missing. The sample yields around 320,000 clones, roughly 87% seen once. The source material was peripheral blood. The TCR comes from a young man with active or convalescent COVID-19.

CDR3 amino acids: CASSSGGGPGTDTQYF. The CDR3 DNA sequence: TGTGCCAGCAGCTCCGGGGGGGGCCCGGGGACAGATACGCAGTATTTT. The chain recombines TRBV5-4 with TRBJ2-3; 8 bases line up with TRBD2. CDR1 is SGHNT and CDR2 is YYREEE in the germline V gene (reference sequence). V lost 3 bases to trimming and J lost 3 bases; unmatched junction nucleotides: 9. The CDR3 runs 16 residues.